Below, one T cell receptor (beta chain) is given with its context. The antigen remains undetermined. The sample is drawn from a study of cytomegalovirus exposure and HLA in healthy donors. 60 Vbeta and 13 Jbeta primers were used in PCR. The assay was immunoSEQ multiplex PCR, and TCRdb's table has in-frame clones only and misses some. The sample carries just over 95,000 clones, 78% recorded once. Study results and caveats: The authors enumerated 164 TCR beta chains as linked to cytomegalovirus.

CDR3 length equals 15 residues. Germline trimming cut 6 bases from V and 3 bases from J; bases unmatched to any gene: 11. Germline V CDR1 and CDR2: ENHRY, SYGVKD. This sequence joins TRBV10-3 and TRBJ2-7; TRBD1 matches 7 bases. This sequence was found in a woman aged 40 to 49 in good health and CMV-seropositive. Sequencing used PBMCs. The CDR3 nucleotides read TGTGCCATCAGCCACGACCCGGGACAGAGCTACGAGCAGTACTTC. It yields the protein CAISHDPGQSYEQYF.